Below are 5 T cell receptor beta chains sequenced from a single sample in a study of blood T cell repertoires in COVID-19. TCRdb keeps only in-frame clones here, not all; method: immunoSEQ multiplex PCR. In the table there are 65,000 to 85,000 clones, 79% of which are singletons. The sequencing input was peripheral blood. The receptors here all came from a woman at least 80 years old with active or convalescent COVID-19.

The J gene is TRBJ1-2, the V gene TRBV6-5; D uncertain. Deletions cut 10 bases from V and 1 base from J, with 16 bases between. The CDR3 length is 14 residues. Germline assignment: CDR1 MNHEY and CDR2 SVGAGI. CDR3 nucleotide sequence: TGTGCCACCAAGAACGGCGGGGATAACTATGGCTACACCTTC. It yields the protein CATKNGGDNYGYTF.

This chain links TRBV3-1 (or the pseudogene TRBV3-2) with TRBJ2-1; TRBD2 agrees at 7 bases. The CDR3 consists of 15 residues. Trimming cost V 0 bases and J 6 bases; bases outside gene matches: 5. Germline V gene data show CDR1 as LGHDT and CDR2 as YNNKEL (reference sequence). Here the CDR3 reads CASSQDGRGGNEQFF. For the CDR3, the DNA is TGTGCCAGCAGCCAAGATGGGAGGGGAGGCAATGAGCAGTTCTTC.

The rearrangement joins TRBV18 to TRBJ2-1; 16 nucleotides match TRBD2. The germline V gene encodes CDR1 KGHSH and CDR2 LQKENI. Germline trimming cut 4 bases from V and 8 bases from J; bases unmatched to any gene: 17. This CDR3 region has 20 residues. CDR3 DNA: TGTGCCAGCTCACTCCGAAAGGGGACTAGCGGGAGGGCCGGAGATTATGAGCAGTTCTTC. Amino acid sequence: CASSLRKGTSGRAGDYEQFF. Full variable domain (remainder filled in from reference TRBV18 and TRBJ2-1): NAGVMQNPRHLVRRRGQEARLRCSPMKGHSHVYWYRQLPEEGLKFMVYLQKENIIDESGMPKERFSAEFPKEGPSILRIQQVVRGDSAAYFCASSLRKGTSGRAGDYEQFFGPGTRLTVL.

The chain employs TRBV28 and TRBJ2-5; TRBD1 agrees at 8 bases. The CDR3 is 15 residues long. Trimming removed 4 bases from V and 2 bases from J; junction bases left unmatched: 6. Germline values: CDR1 MDHEN, CDR2 SYDVKM. CDR3 nucleotide sequence: TGTGCCAGCAGTTCATACAGGGGGTTACAAGAGACCCAGTACTTC. Translation gives CASSSYRGLQETQYF.

This clone was seen more than once but under ten times. The chain employs TRBV27 and TRBJ2-1, with 12 bases matching TRBD1. The CDR3 has 16 residues. The germline CDR1 and CDR2 sequences are MNHEY and SMNVEV (reference sequence). The V and J ends lost 6 bases and 8 bases, in that order; junction bases with no gene match: 11. The CDR3 sequence is CASSRHPGQGAYEQFF. DNA for the CDR3: TGTGCCAGCAGCCGCCACCCGGGACAGGGGGCGTATGAGCAGTTCTTC.